This TCR beta chain was found in a study of T cell changes during pregnancy in multiple sclerosis. The CDR3 covers 15 residues. V shed 1 base and J shed 1 base, with 7 bases lying between them. Per the germline V gene, CDR1 is LGHNA and CDR2 is YNFKEQ. TCRdb's copy holds only in-frame clones and misses some; the assay was immunoSEQ multiplex PCR. The sample records about 61,000 clones, roughly nine tenths being singletons. This clone is judged medium-sized (0.01 to 0.1%). Source: peripheral blood, taken in the first trimester of pregnancy. This TCR derives from a female donor in good health, enrolled as a control in a pregnancy study. The V gene is TRBV4-2, the J gene TRBJ2-2, with a weak D call TRBD2 (5 bases). This CDR3 reads CASSQVEGNTGELFF. DNA for the CDR3: TGTGCCAGCAGCCAAGTCGAGGGGAACACCGGGGAGCTGTTTTTT.